One sample yielded the 27 T cell receptor beta chains listed below, sequenced in a study of human T cells and chemical hapten exposure. MiXCR, run by TCRdb on the RACE reads, gives a single entry per CDR3 protein. The table shows 70,000 or so distinct CDR3 sequences, with over 8.5% occurring only once. Documented time point: patch test 3, about 24 weeks after DPC sensitization. Treatment reported: therapeutic diphenylcyclopropenone sensitization with weekly scalp DPC. The sequenced sample was whole blood, obtained in connection with sensitization to the hapten diphenylcyclopropenone (DPC). Every receptor here comes from a woman aged 50 to 65 with alopecia areata. Some clones in this sample may be carry-over from other donors' samples.

The rearrangement links TRBV29-1 to TRBJ2-7, with unresolved D. Germline V gene sequence: CDR1 SQVTM, CDR2 ANQGSEA. With 4 bases removed from V and 8 bases from J, the gap between germline ends came to 18 bases. This CDR3 contains 13 residues. The DNA for the CDR3 is TGCAGCGTTGTAGATGCTGATCACCTTAAGCAGTACTTC. Amino acid sequence: CSVVDADHLKQYF.

The sample holds many counts of this clonotype. The chain links TRBV7-9 to TRBJ1-4; no clear D gene. The CDR3 is 13 amino acids. CDR1 and CDR2 (germline): SEHNR, FQNEAQ (reference sequence). V lost 5 bases, J lost 7 bases, and 11 bases lay in between. The CDR3 DNA sequence: TGTGCCAGCAGCAACGGGATTTCTGAAAAACTGTTTTTT. Translated: CASSNGISEKLFF.

The J gene is TRBJ1-4, the V gene TRBV4-3; the D is unclear. This CDR3 has 11 residues. Germline CDR1 is LGHNA and CDR2 is YSLEER. V was trimmed by 2 bases and J by 5 bases, leaving 0 bases between them. The CDR3 DNA reads as TGCGCCAGCAGCCAAAATGAAAAACTGTTTTTT. Translation: CASSQNEKLFF.

For this clonotype: The CDR3 ends on some other residue instead of the conserved phenylalanine or tryptophan, so this is likely a read error. It is unclear where the CDR3 begins or ends on the DNA, so no DNA is shown, and the CDR3 is as TCRdb lists it. The chain couples TRBV21-1 to TRBJ2-3; the table assigns TRBD1, which was not confirmed against the DNA. TRBV21-1 is an annotated pseudogene. The CDR3 spans 16 residues, counting both ends. This CDR3 is CASSKARDPGTDTQYY.

As for this clonotype: A single base separates this from a much larger clone, so it may be a read error. V and J are TRBV6-5 and TRBJ1-1; possibly TRBD1 for D (5 bases). V dropped 5 bases and J dropped 2 bases, with 24 bases sitting between them. Germline V gene lookup returns CDR1 MNHEY and CDR2 SVGAGI. The CDR3 is 18 amino acids. As DNA, the CDR3 is TGTGCCAGCAGTCGCTGGGGGGGAAGCGGTGATTTTAACACTGAAGCTTTCTTT. Protein sequence: CASSRWGGSGDFNTEAFF.

Ten or more counts support this clonotype. Here the CDR3 DNA reads TGCAGCGTAGGGGATCAGCCCCAGCATTTT. Its protein is CSVGDQPQHF. The chain combines TRBV29-1 with TRBJ1-5; D might be TRBD1 (5 bases). V lost 6 bases and J 5 bases, leaving 5 bases between the germline ends. There are 10 residues in the CDR3. CDR1 and CDR2 (germline): SQVTM, ANQGSEA.

There are many counts of this clonotype. The genes are TRBV24-1 and TRBJ2-3; 8 bases line up with TRBD2. V lost 9 bases and J lost 5; bases outside the gene matches: 9. The germline V gene encodes CDR1 KGHDR and CDR2 SFDVKD. CDR3 length: 14 residues. Here the CDR3 DNA reads TGTGCCACCGAACCAGCGGGAGTTCTAGATACGCAGTATTTT. Protein: CATEPAGVLDTQYF.

The chain combines TRBV11-2 with TRBJ2-3, with D maybe TRBD1 (6 bases). CDR1 SGHAT and CDR2 FQNNGV come from the germline V gene. Trimming removed 0 bases at V and 0 bases at J, with 10 bases between. The CDR3 sequence is 16 residues long. As DNA, the CDR3 is TGTGCCAGCAGCTTAGACGCCCAGGGGAGCACAGATACGCAGTATTTT. The encoded protein is CASSLDAQGSTDTQYF.

This clonotype was detected a few times. The rearrangement joins TRBV29-1 to TRBJ1-3; D remains ambiguous. V was trimmed by 3 bases and J by 1 base, leaving 10 bases between them. The germline V gene has CDR1 SQVTM and CDR2 ANQGSEA. The CDR3 length is 14 residues. CDR3 DNA: TGCAGCGTTGACTTGGCTGGTTCTGGAAACACCATATATTTT. Amino acids: CSVDLAGSGNTIYF.

This clonotype was counted many times. V gene TRBV14 combines with J gene TRBJ2-1; D could derive from TRBD1 or TRBD2 (5 bases each). Germline V gene data show CDR1 as SGHDN and CDR2 as FVKESK. Trimming took off 0 bases at V and 7 bases at J, with 16 bases between the two ends. The CDR3 totals 16 residues. The CDR3 is CASSQDSRRTRNEQFF. The CDR3 DNA is TGTGCCAGCAGCCAAGATAGTAGGAGGACACGGAATGAGCAGTTCTTC.

V and J are TRBV12-3 or TRBV12-4 and TRBJ2-1; possibly TRBD1 or TRBD2 for D (7 bases each). V was shortened by 2 bases and J by 6 bases, with 14 bases between the two germline ends. CDR3 size: 15 residues. This chain's CDR3 is CASSLRQGGVNEQFF. The CDR3 DNA reads as TGTGCCAGCAGTTTACGACAGGGAGGGGTCAATGAGCAGTTCTTC.

At least ten counts were recorded for this clonotype. The chain employs TRBV28 and TRBJ1-3, with TRBD1 as a possible D gene (6 bases). There are 13 residues in the CDR3. From germline, CDR1 is MDHEN and CDR2 SYDVKM. V lost 6 bases to trimming and J lost 3 bases, with 9 bases between them. The CDR3 DNA reads as TGTGCCAGCAGGAGGACAGTTGGAAACACCATATATTTT. Translating it yields CASRRTVGNTIYF.

This clonotype was picked up many times. This chain uses TRBV27 with TRBJ1-5; D ambiguous. The CDR3 is 14 residues long. Germline CDR1 and CDR2: MNHEY and SMNVEV (reference sequence). V lost 1 base and J 2 bases, leaving 6 bases between the germline ends. The CDR3 protein is CASSLYSGNQPQHF. As DNA, the CDR3 is TGTGCCAGCAGTTTATACAGTGGCAATCAGCCCCAGCATTTT.

This clonotype appeared a few times. This chain uses TRBV20-1 with TRBJ2-1; D is perhaps TRBD1 or TRBD2 (6 bases each). Trimming pared 3 bases from V and 7 bases from J, leaving 19 bases between. The CDR3 totals 15 residues. CDR1 DFQATT and CDR2 SNEGSKA come from the germline V gene (reference sequence). Written as DNA, the CDR3 is TGCAGTGCTAGGGGGGGAACAGGGTCGGAAAATGAGCAGTTCTTC. This gives the protein CSARGGTGSENEQFF.

Comment on this clonotype: A much bigger clone sits one base away, suggesting this may be a read error. The chain carries TRBV2 and TRBJ1-5, with D tentatively TRBD1 (5 bases). The CDR3 extends over 15 amino acids. CDR1 and CDR2 from the germline V gene are SNHLY and FYNNEI. V gave up 6 bases and J gave up 7 bases, with 19 bases separating them. This CDR3 reads CASSDSSGSGQPQHF. The CDR3 DNA reads as TGTGCCAGCAGCGACAGTTCTGGCTCGGGGCAGCCCCAGCATTTT.

The chain uses TRBV6-1 and TRBJ1-5; D might be TRBD1 (5 bases). Trimming left V 6 bases short and J 0 bases short, with 18 bases between. The length of the CDR3 is 17 residues. Germline-derived CDR1 and CDR2 are MNHNS and SASEGT. The CDR3 reads CASRHGTADSSNQPQHF. DNA of the CDR3: TGTGCCAGCAGACACGGTACCGCAGACAGTAGCAATCAGCCCCAGCATTTT.

This clonotype was found many times. The junction differs from germline at one of its ends, possibly a read error. The chain couples TRBV7-7 to TRBJ2-1; D remains ambiguous. The CDR3 totals 13 residues. Per the germline V gene, CDR1 is SSHAT and CDR2 is FNYEAQ (reference sequence). CDR3 amino acids: CASSPRWGNEQFF. Written as DNA, the CDR3 is TGTGCTAGCAGCCCACGGTGGGGCAATGAGCAGTTCTTC.

The V gene is TRBV3-1, the J gene TRBJ2-1; TRBD1 matches at 9 bases. V shed 4 bases, J shed 7 bases, and the junction held 8 bases outside the gene matches. This CDR3 region has 15 residues. CDR1 is LGHDT, CDR2 YNNKEL, per germline (reference sequence). The CDR3: CASSPPGQGGNEQFF. CDR3 nucleotide sequence: TGTGCCAGCAGCCCACCGGGACAGGGTGGGAATGAGCAGTTCTTC.

The rearrangement links TRBV6-5 to TRBJ2-7; TRBD1 agrees at 7 bases. The CDR3 totals 15 residues. Germline trimming cut 6 bases from V and 2 bases from J; bases unmatched to any gene: 10. Germline assignment: CDR1 MNHEY and CDR2 SVGAGI. The CDR3 bases are TGTGCCAGCAGATCCCAGGGGGTTCCCACCTACGAGCAGTACTTC. Protein: CASRSQGVPTYEQYF.

The chain combines TRBV5-1 with TRBJ2-7; 15 bases fit TRBD2. CDR3 length: 17 residues. V was clipped by 5 bases and J by 2 bases; unmatched bases: 8. Germline V gene data show CDR1 as SGHRS and CDR2 as YFSETQ. The CDR3 reads CASSLGLAGGPAYEQYF. In DNA form, the CDR3 reads TGCGCCAGCAGTCTCGGACTAGCGGGAGGGCCCGCCTACGAGCAGTACTTC.

V gene TRBV7-2 combines with J gene TRBJ1-4; 7 bases are a match to TRBD1. In germline, CDR1 is SGHTA, CDR2 FQGNSA. V lost 2 bases and J lost 7; bases outside the gene matches: 7. The CDR3 is 15 residues long. The CDR3, as DNA: TGTGCCAGCAGCTTATCGCAGGGGGGGAGTGAAAAACTGTTTTTT. Translating it yields CASSLSQGGSEKLFF.

This clonotype was counted ten times or more. This sequence joins TRBV7-9 and TRBJ2-1, with D perhaps TRBD2 (6 bases). The CDR3 has 14 amino acids. Germline lookup yields CDR1 SEHNR and CDR2 FQNEAQ (reference sequence). V was pared by 3 bases and J by 5 bases, with 11 bases between. CDR3 in amino acids: CASSFLAEDNEQFF. The CDR3 nucleotides are TGTGCCAGCAGCTTTTTAGCGGAGGACAATGAGCAGTTCTTC.

V gene TRBV29-1 combines with J gene TRBJ1-2, with D tentatively TRBD1 (6 bases). This CDR3 has 14 residues. Trimming took 7 bases from V and 4 from J, leaving 19 bases between them. Germline loops: CDR1 SQVTM, CDR2 ANQGSEA. CDR3 amino acids: CSAARDKRSYGYTF. Written as DNA, the CDR3 is TGCAGCGCCGCCCGGGACAAAAGGAGCTATGGCTACACCTTC. The variable domain in full, with the rest retrieved from reference TRBV29-1 and TRBJ1-2, is SAVISQKPSRDICQRGTSLTIQCQVDSQVTMMFWYRQQPGQSLTLIATANQGSEATYESGFVIDKFPISRPNLTFSTLTVSNMSPEDSSIYLCSAARDKRSYGYTFGSGTRLTVV.

The sample holds many counts of this clonotype. This chain uses TRBV18 with TRBJ2-1; D might be TRBD2 (6 bases). The CDR3 contains 16 residues. Germline V gene sequence: CDR1 KGHSH, CDR2 LQKENI. V dropped 3 bases and J dropped 7 bases, with 19 bases sitting between them. CDR3 region: CASSPRRTGGGNEQFF. The CDR3 nucleotides are TGTGCCAGCTCACCGAGGAGGACCGGGGGTGGAAATGAGCAGTTCTTC.

This clonotype was recorded at least ten times. The V call is TRBV7-2, the J call TRBJ1-4; D is unclear. CDR1 is SGHTA, CDR2 FQGNSA, per germline. The CDR3 is 17 residues long. Between the trimmed V and J ends, which lost 0 bases and 0 bases, there was a span of 11 bases. The CDR3 nucleotides are TGTGCCAGCAGCTTAGCAGGCGGCGGCGCAACTAATGAAAAACTGTTTTTT. This codes for CASSLAGGGATNEKLFF.

The chain joins TRBV4-3 to TRBJ2-3, with a tentative D call TRBD2 (6 bases). Trimming took 4 bases from V and 0 from J, leaving 20 bases between them. This CDR3 has 18 residues. Germline V lookup: CDR1 LGHNA, CDR2 YSLEER. The CDR3 DNA follows: TGCGCCAGCAGCCTCACGACAGCCAAGCGGGCTAGCACAGATACGCAGTATTTT. Protein: CASSLTTAKRASTDTQYF.

This clonotype was found many times. The rearrangement uses TRBV7-2 and TRBJ2-7, with D perhaps TRBD1 (6 bases). This CDR3 is 14 amino acids long. V dropped 4 bases and J dropped 0 bases, with 10 bases sitting between them. Germline-derived CDR1 and CDR2 are SGHTA and FQGNSA. In nucleotides, the CDR3 is TGTGCCAGCAGCTCCGACAGGAGCTCCTACGAGCAGTACTTC. Residues: CASSSDRSSYEQYF.